A selection of T cell receptor beta chains follows, all from one sample in a study of T cell repertoires in cytomegalovirus infection. TCRdb processed the reads anew with MiXCR; each CDR3 protein has one entry. The data contain hundreds of thousands of distinct CDR3 sequences, roughly 10% of them singletons. The sample was PBMCs. The receptor set was obtained from a human donor in good health (CMV status not recorded). Some clones in this sample may be carry-over from other donors' samples. CDR3s include the opening cysteine and the closing phenylalanine or tryptophan. A D gene is named only where the DNA matches it firmly. Not all rows give a size; the values are once, few, many and, for expanded clones, a class.

v_call,d_call,j_call,clone_size,cdr3_aa,cdr3_nt
TRBV7-3,TRBD2,TRBJ2-1,many,CASSHPRTSGGLNEQFF,TGTGCCAGCAGCCACCCAAGGACTAGCGGGGGCCTGAATGAGCAGTTCTTC
TRBV20-1,-,TRBJ1-5,-,CSAVRDNAGPQHF,TGCAGTGCTGTCCGGGACAACGCAGGGCCCCAGCATTTT
TRBV11-2,TRBD2,TRBJ2-5,many,CASSSNEVAGRETQYF,TGTGCCAGCAGCTCCAACGAGGTAGCGGGAAGGGAGACCCAGTACTTC
TRBV7-2,TRBD1,TRBJ2-4,many,CASSHRQGAAENIQYF,TGTGCCAGCAGCCATCGACAGGGGGCAGCGGAAAACATTCAGTACTTC
TRBV10-3,-,TRBJ2-2,few,CAISWDTANTGELFF,TGTGCCATCAGCTGGGACACCGCCAACACCGGGGAGCTGTTTTTT
TRBV5-1,-,TRBJ2-7,-,CASSLEGADSYEQYF,TGCGCCAGCAGCTTGGAAGGGGCCGACTCCTACGAGCAGTACTTC
TRBV6-1,TRBD2,TRBJ2-1,many,CASATLFGLAGGRGNEQFF,TGTGCCAGCGCTACTCTTTTTGGACTAGCGGGAGGGCGTGGCAATGAGCAGTTCTTC
TRBV5-6,-,TRBJ1-1,many,CASSSVMGTEAFF,TGTGCCAGCAGTTCTGTGATGGGGACTGAAGCTTTCTTT
TRBV7-3,-,TRBJ1-1,many,CASSRAGGAVGAFF,TGTGCCAGCAGCCGGGCGGGGGGGGCAGTTGGGGCTTTCTTT
TRBV20-1,-,TRBJ2-5,-,CSARLTGKETQYF,TGCAGTGCTAGGCTTACTGGGAAAGAGACCCAGTACTTC
TRBV24-1,-,TRBJ2-1,many,CATSDLTTLGQFF,TGTGCCACCAGTGATTTGACTACCCTTGGGCAGTTCTTC
TRBV5-6,TRBD2,TRBJ2-1,many,CASSLVPGLAGEGNEQFF,TGTGCCAGCAGCTTGGTGCCTGGACTAGCGGGAGAGGGCAATGAGCAGTTCTTC
TRBV7-3,TRBD2,TRBJ2-1,-,CASSLSGRTSGKNEQFF,TGTGCCAGCAGCTTATCGGGTCGGACTAGCGGGAAGAATGAGCAGTTCTTC
TRBV29-1,TRBD1,TRBJ2-1,few,CSVEVRGLRLGEQFF,TGCAGCGTTGAAGTCAGGGGGCTGCGTCTGGGAGAGCAGTTCTTC
TRBV29-1,TRBD2,TRBJ2-7,-,CSASAGGDDEQYF,TGCAGCGCCTCCGCCGGGGGGGACGACGAGCAGTACTTC
TRBV7-9,TRBD1,TRBJ2-7,many,CASSLDPGQGTYEQYF,TGTGCCAGCAGCCTAGATCCGGGACAGGGTACCTACGAGCAGTACTTC
TRBV12-3/TRBV12-4,-,TRBJ1-5,-,CASGLSGAGNQPQHF,TGTGCCAGCGGTTTATCGGGGGCGGGGAATCAGCCCCAGCATTTT
TRBV12-3/TRBV12-4,-,TRBJ1-1,many,CASSLVRNTEAFF,TGTGCCAGCAGTTTAGTTAGGAACACTGAAGCTTTCTTT
TRBV27,TRBD1,TRBJ1-1,few,CASSVTGALNTEAFF,TGTGCCAGCAGTGTGACAGGGGCCCTGAACACTGAAGCTTTCTTT
TRBV27,-,TRBJ2-6,many,CASSPSPTGLGANVLTF,TGTGCCAGCAGTCCAAGCCCCACAGGGCTTGGGGCCAACGTCCTGACTTTC
TRBV30,TRBD2,TRBJ2-1,-,CAWSTSGRNEQFF,TGTGCCTGGAGTACTAGCGGGAGGAATGAGCAGTTCTTC
TRBV7-9,-,TRBJ2-7,many,CASSQQTEQYF,TGTGCCAGCAGCCAACAGACTGAGCAGTACTTC
TRBV29-1,-,TRBJ2-2,few,CSVGQVNTGELFF,TGCAGCGTTGGACAGGTGAACACCGGGGAGCTGTTTTTT
TRBV20-1,TRBD2,TRBJ2-5,few,CSTTGTSGAQETQYF,TGCAGCACAACCGGGACTAGCGGGGCGCAGGAGACCCAGTACTTC
TRBV6-1,TRBD1,TRBJ2-7,many,CASSERGQGYEQYF,TGTGCCAGCAGTGAAAGGGGACAGGGCTACGAGCAGTACTTC
TRBV20-1,-,TRBJ1-5,many,CSAPREGWDNQPQHF,TGCAGTGCCCCCCGGGAAGGGTGGGACAATCAGCCCCAGCATTTT
TRBV5-4,-,TRBJ2-1,-,CASSLGYREDHSYNEQFF,TGTGCCAGCAGCTTAGGGTATCGAGAGGACCACTCCTACAATGAGCAGTTCTTC
TRBV27,-,TRBJ2-6,many,CASSLSGQVSDGANVLTF,TGTGCCAGCAGTTTATCGGGACAAGTTTCTGATGGGGCCAACGTCCTGACTTTC
TRBV7-3,-,TRBJ2-1,many,CASSLNLLVGRNEQFF,TGTGCCAGCAGCTTAAACCTACTAGTTGGTAGGAATGAGCAGTTCTTC
TRBV20-1,TRBD2,TRBJ2-2,-,CSARGLAGGPNTGELFF,TGCAGTGCTAGGGGACTAGCGGGAGGGCCGAACACCGGGGAGCTGTTTTTT
TRBV7-8,-,TRBJ1-1,many,CASSPGGEAFF,TGTGCCAGCAGCCCCGGAGGTGAAGCTTTCTTT
TRBV9,-,TRBJ2-7,-,CASSVAGASEEYF,TGTGCCAGCAGCGTAGCCGGGGCCTCGGAAGAGTACTTC
TRBV11-2,TRBD2,TRBJ2-2,many,CASSTVAGATNTGELFF,TGTGCCAGCAGCACCGTAGCGGGGGCTACGAACACCGGGGAGCTGTTTTTT
TRBV19,-,TRBJ1-2,many,CASSSRQIYGYTF,TGTGCCAGTAGTTCGAGACAGATCTATGGCTACACCTTC
TRBV11-2,-,TRBJ2-3,many,CASSSLTSADTQYF,TGTGCCAGCAGCTCCCTGACTAGTGCAGATACGCAGTATTTT
TRBV7-9,TRBD2,TRBJ2-7,many,CASSGGSGVGYEQYF,TGTGCCAGCAGCGGGGGTAGCGGGGTAGGCTACGAGCAGTACTTC
TRBV7-2,-,TRBJ1-3,many,CASSSRGGGGGNTIYF,TGTGCCAGCAGCTCTCGCGGCGGGGGGGGAGGAAACACCATATATTTT
TRBV3-1,TRBD1,TRBJ1-2,few,CASSQNLRQGRGYTF,TGTGCCAGCAGCCAGAACCTTAGACAGGGAAGGGGCTACACCTTC
TRBV5-4,TRBD1,TRBJ2-7,many,CASSTGTGDLYEQYF,TGTGCCAGCAGCACAGGGACAGGGGATCTCTACGAGCAGTACTTC
TRBV19,-,TRBJ2-1,-,CASSIGASYNEQFF,TGTGCCAGTAGTATAGGGGCCTCCTACAATGAGCAGTTCTTC
TRBV5-4,-,TRBJ2-5,many,CASSRDGTPTQYF,TGTGCCAGCAGCCGGGACGGTACTCCGACCCAGTACTTC
TRBV15,-,TRBJ1-2,few,CATSGEGYGYTF,TGTGCCACCAGCGGAGAGGGCTATGGCTACACCTTC
TRBV19,TRBD2,TRBJ2-1,-,CASRGLAGTSSYNEQFF,TGTGCTAGTAGAGGCCTAGCGGGAACGAGCTCCTACAATGAGCAGTTCTTC
TRBV29-1,TRBD2,TRBJ2-1,-,CSVVGLPGLPNEQFF,TGCAGCGTTGTTGGTCTTCCGGGACTACCGAATGAGCAGTTCTTC
TRBV28,TRBD2,TRBJ2-1,many,CASSLRLAGGGVEQFF,TGTGCCAGCAGTCTACGACTAGCGGGAGGGGGGGTAGAACAGTTCTTC
TRBV24-1,TRBD2,TRBJ2-1,-,CATSDLRASGNHEQFF,TGTGCCACCAGTGATTTGAGGGCTAGCGGGAACCATGAGCAGTTCTTC
TRBV7-9,-,TRBJ1-1,many,CASSLAFSIRPLGENTEAFF,TGTGCCAGCAGCTTAGCGTTCTCCATTCGCCCCCTAGGCGAGAACACTGAAGCTTTCTTT
TRBV12-3/TRBV12-4,-,TRBJ1-1,many,CASSLFEGTEAFF,TGTGCCAGCAGTTTATTCGAGGGAACTGAAGCTTTCTTT
TRBV20-1,-,TRBJ1-5,few,CSASSAHSNQPQHF,TGCAGTGCTTCTTCGGCCCACAGCAATCAGCCCCAGCATTTT